This TCR beta chain stems from a study of beta chain features in type 1 diabetes. Study-level information: Investigators examined 85 million to 110 million sorted cells across all samples.

There was one heparinised blood draw per donor, averaging roughly 110 mL. Sorting with CD45RO/CCR7/CD25/CD127/CD95/CD27 yielded naive, central memory, regulatory and stem-like memory CD4+ cells. Germline CDR1 is SGHVS and CDR2 is FQNEAQ. The CDR3 runs to 16 residues. Deletions cut 8 bases from V and 0 bases from J, with 18 bases between. The investigators reverse transcribed all of the isolated RNA, so they sequenced expressed TCRB transcripts. The assay was immunoSEQ multiplex PCR, and TCRdb's table has in-frame clones only and misses some. The data contain roughly 300,000 clones, about a tenth of them singletons. The study's findings and limits: There was a moderate but significant shortening of TCRB CDR3s in all four CD4+ subsets of Type 1 diabetes patients.

About this clone: Antigen: not known.

The chain links TRBV7-8 to TRBJ2-3, with D tentatively TRBD1 (6 bases). This clonotype was obtained from a man aged 25-40 years with type 1 diabetes. The specimen sequenced was central memory CD4+ T cells from blood. This CDR3 is CASPSGDRPSTDTQYF. The CDR3 bases are TGTGCCAGCCCTTCTGGCGACAGGCCGAGCACAGATACGCAGTATTTT.